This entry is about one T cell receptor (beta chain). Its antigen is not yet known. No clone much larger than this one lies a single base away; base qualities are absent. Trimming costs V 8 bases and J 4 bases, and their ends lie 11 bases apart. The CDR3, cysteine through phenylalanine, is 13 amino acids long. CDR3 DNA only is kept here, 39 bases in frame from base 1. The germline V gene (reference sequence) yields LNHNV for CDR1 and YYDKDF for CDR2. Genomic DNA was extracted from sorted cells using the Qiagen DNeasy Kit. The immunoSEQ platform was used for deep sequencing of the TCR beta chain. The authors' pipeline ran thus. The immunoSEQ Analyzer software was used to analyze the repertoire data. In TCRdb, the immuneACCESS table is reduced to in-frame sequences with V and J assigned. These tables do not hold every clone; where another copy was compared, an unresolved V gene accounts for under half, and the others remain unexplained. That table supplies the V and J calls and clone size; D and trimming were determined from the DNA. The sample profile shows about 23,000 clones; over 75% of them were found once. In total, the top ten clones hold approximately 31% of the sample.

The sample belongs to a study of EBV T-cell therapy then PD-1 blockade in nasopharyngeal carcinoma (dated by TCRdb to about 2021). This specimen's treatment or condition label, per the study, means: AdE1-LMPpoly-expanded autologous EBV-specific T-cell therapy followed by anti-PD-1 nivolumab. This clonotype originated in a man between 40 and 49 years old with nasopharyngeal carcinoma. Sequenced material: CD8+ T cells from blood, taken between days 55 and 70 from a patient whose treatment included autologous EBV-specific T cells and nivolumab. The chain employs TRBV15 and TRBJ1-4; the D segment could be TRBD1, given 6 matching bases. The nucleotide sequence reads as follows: TGTGCCACCGGGGGGGGCCATAATGAAAAACTGTTTTTT. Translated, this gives CATGGGHNEKLFF.